This T cell receptor beta chain was identified in a study of shared clonotypes between healthy human individuals. The study's findings and limits: Only a few donors were included, so the genetic and exposure-history diversity represented was limited.

The DNA input per sorted-subset replicate PCR was 200 to 250 ng, corresponding to 25,000 to 35,000 T cell genomes. Repertoires were generated with immunoSEQ multiplex PCR, while TCRdb's copy carries only in-frame clones and drops some. The sample contains roughly 2 million clones, approximately 94% of which appear only once. Germline CDR1 is KGHSH and CDR2 is LQKENI. The CDR3 is made up of 16 amino acids. V lost 3 bases and J 4 bases, leaving 16 bases between the germline ends. For this clone: Its antigen remains unidentified.

Cells designated naive CD8 were CD45RO-negative and were positively selected for CCR7, with terminally differentiated effector memory CD45RA+ cells excluded. Healthy and HIV-negative, the adult donors had no recent acute infections or vaccinations. The J gene is TRBJ2-1, the V gene TRBV18; tentative D call: TRBD2 (6 bases). The sequence came from a man aged 18-30 years in good health. Material: naive CD8+ T cells sorted from blood. The CDR3 bases are TGTGCCAGCTCACCGACCTGGGGGGAGGTATACAATGAGCAGTTCTTC. This sequence encodes CASSPTWGEVYNEQFF. The complete variable domain, with remaining parts taken from reference TRBV18 and TRBJ2-1, reads NAGVMQNPRHLVRRRGQEARLRCSPMKGHSHVYWYRQLPEEGLKFMVYLQKENIIDESGMPKERFSAEFPKEGPSILRIQQVVRGDSAAYFCASSPTWGEVYNEQFFGPGTRLTVL.